Listed below are T cell receptor beta chains from one sample, sequenced in a study of T cell changes during pregnancy in multiple sclerosis. The table came from immunoSEQ multiplex PCR; TCRdb's copy has only in-frame clones and leaves some out. In the table there are 40,000 to 45,000 clones, about 85% of which are singletons. The specimen comprised CD4+ T cells from peripheral blood mononuclear cells, sampled after pregnancy. These receptors all stem from a female donor with multiple sclerosis, enrolled in a pregnancy study. Each CDR3 is given with its conserved first and last residue. The order of the fields is V gene, clone size, D gene, J gene, CDR3 protein, CDR3 DNA. The D gene is left open where the match is weak. Size is omitted from some rows. Given values are once, few, many or a class for expanded clones.

>TRBV28|.|.|TRBJ2-7
CASSFRGLLYEQYF
TGTGCCAGCAGTTTCAGGGGCCTACTCTACGAGCAGTACTTC
>TRBV4-2|.|TRBD1|TRBJ1-2
CASSQGVFFWDRVANGYTF
TGTGCCAGCAGCCAAGGGGTGTTCTTTTGGGACAGGGTAGCTAATGGCTACACCTTC
>TRBV30|.|.|TRBJ2-1
CAWSVWTGSSYNEQFF
TGTGCCTGGAGTGTGTGGACGGGGAGCTCCTACAATGAGCAGTTCTTC
>TRBV21-1|.|.|TRBJ2-7
CASSKGPRDRGREQYF
TGTGCCAGCAGCAAAGGCCCCAGGGACAGGGGAAGGGAGCAGTACTTC
>TRBV2|.|TRBD2|TRBJ2-1
CASRLLAGGYNEQFF
TGTGCCAGCAGATTACTAGCGGGGGGATACAATGAGCAGTTCTTC
>TRBV7-6|.|.|TRBJ1-1
CASSSLTGNTEAFF
TGTGCCAGCAGCTCGTTGACAGGGAACACTGAAGCTTTCTTT
>TRBV19|.|.|TRBJ1-5
CASSIRTAWTPQHF
TGTGCCAGTAGCATCAGGACAGCCTGGACCCCCCAGCATTTT
>TRBV6-1|.|.|TRBJ1-2
CASSVWGHIGGYTF
TGTGCCAGCAGTGTGTGGGGCCACATAGGGGGCTACACCTTC
>TRBV5-4|.|TRBD1|TRBJ2-2
CASRDRVGFTGELFF
TGTGCCAGCAGGGACAGGGTTGGATTCACCGGGGAGCTGTTTTTT
>TRBV11-2|.|TRBD2|TRBJ2-3
CASSLMGLAGGEGTDTQYF
TGTGCCAGCAGCTTAATGGGACTAGCGGGGGGAGAGGGCACAGATACGCAGTATTTT
>TRBV15|once|.|TRBJ2-7
CATSRERGGLYEQYF
TGTGCCACCAGCAGAGAGCGGGGTGGACTATACGAGCAGTACTTC
>TRBV2|.|.|TRBJ1-2
CASSERRVGYTF
TGTGCCAGCAGTGAAAGGCGGGTTGGCTACACCTTC
>TRBV2|few|.|TRBJ1-5
CASAPEGNQPQHF
TGTGCCAGCGCCCCAGAAGGCAATCAGCCCCAGCATTTT
>TRBV5-8|.|TRBD1|TRBJ1-5
CASSTTGQWGNQPQHF
TGTGCCAGCAGCACTACGGGACAGTGGGGCAATCAGCCCCAGCATTTT
>TRBV9|.|.|TRBJ1-6
CASSVVPLPVSYNSPLHF
TGTGCCAGCAGCGTAGTCCCCCTTCCGGTGTCCTATAATTCACCCCTCCACTTT
>TRBV10-3|.|TRBD1|TRBJ1-5
CAVGTDSNQPQHF
TGTGCCGTTGGGACAGACAGCAATCAGCCCCAGCATTTT
>TRBV19|.|.|TRBJ1-2
CASSAELLWTTYGYTF
TGTGCCAGTAGTGCAGAATTATTATGGACAACTTATGGCTACACCTTC
>TRBV5-1|.|.|TRBJ1-1
CASSLDPRGTEAFF
TGCGCCAGCAGCTTAGATCCCCGCGGCACTGAAGCTTTCTTT
>TRBV19|.|TRBD1|TRBJ1-5
CASRVTGEFGQPQHF
TGTGCCAGTAGGGTGACAGGGGAGTTTGGTCAGCCCCAGCATTTT
>TRBV30|.|TRBD2|TRBJ2-5
CAWSVGVGGGETQYF
TGTGCCTGGAGTGTTGGTGTTGGCGGGGGAGAGACCCAGTACTTC
>TRBV19|.|TRBD1|TRBJ1-2
CASRTQGADYGYTF
TGTGCCAGTAGGACACAGGGGGCTGACTATGGCTACACCTTC
>TRBV2|.|.|TRBJ1-4
CASSEPAVPQRGEKLFF
TGTGCCAGCAGTGAACCAGCTGTCCCCCAAAGAGGGGAAAAACTGTTTTTT
>TRBV2|once|.|TRBJ1-2
CASSATGGNYGYTF
TGTGCCAGCAGTGCGACCGGGGGGAACTATGGCTACACCTTC
>TRBV30|.|.|TRBJ1-5
CAWSRDSSNQPQHF
TGTGCCTGGAGCCGCGACAGTAGCAATCAGCCCCAGCATTTT
>TRBV5-1|.|TRBD2|TRBJ2-7
CASSRLAGAYEQYF
TGCGCCAGCAGCCGACTAGCGGGGGCTTACGAGCAGTACTTC
>TRBV11-3|.|TRBD2|TRBJ2-2
CASSLIRGVTGELFF
TGTGCCAGCAGCTTAATACGGGGGGTCACCGGGGAGCTGTTTTTT
>TRBV2|.|TRBD1|TRBJ2-3
CASRGQVYTDTQYF
TGTGCCAGCAGGGGACAGGTTTACACAGATACGCAGTATTTT
>TRBV9|once|.|TRBJ2-7
CASTPGAEGERHF
TGTGCCAGCACCCCCGGCGCGGAAGGGGAAAGGCACTTC